A selection of T cell receptor beta chains follows, all from one sample in a study of blood T cell repertoires in COVID-19. Libraries were prepared by immunoSEQ multiplex PCR; TCRdb keeps only in-frame clonotypes and omits some of them. The sample shows about 330,000 clones, about nine tenths of them seen only once. Sequencing was performed on PBMCs or T cells enriched from blood (not recorded which). The receptors were gathered from a woman aged 18 to 35 who had recovered from COVID-19. CDR3s include the opening cysteine and the closing phenylalanine or tryptophan. The order of the fields is D gene, J gene, clone size, V gene, CDR3 protein, CDR3 DNA. A D gene is named only where the DNA matches it firmly. The size of a clone is reported for some rows only, either as once, few or many, or as a class for expanded clones.

>-|TRBJ1-3|-|TRBV10-3
CAIRESNSGNTIYF
TGTGCCATAAGGGAGAGCAACTCTGGAAACACCATATATTTT
>-|TRBJ2-7|-|TRBV21-1
CASSKKRLGGTFPYEQYF
TGTGCCAGCAGCAAAAAAAGATTAGGCGGGACCTTTCCGTACGAGCAGTACTTC
>-|TRBJ2-5|-|TRBV7-3
CASSFQGGAETQYF
TGTGCCAGCAGCTTCCAGGGCGGGGCGGAGACCCAGTACTTC
>-|TRBJ1-1|once|TRBV14
CASSQDFITGSEAGDTEAFF
TGTGCCAGCAGCCAAGATTTTATAACAGGATCGGAGGCGGGAGACACTGAAGCTTTCTTT
>-|TRBJ1-1|-|TRBV19
CASSPPGDEAFF
TGTGCCAGTAGTCCCCCGGGGGATGAAGCTTTCTTT
>-|TRBJ1-6|few|TRBV28
CASSLLLVSTYNSPLHF
TGTGCCAGCAGTTTATTACTCGTCTCCACCTATAATTCACCCCTCCACTTT
>-|TRBJ2-1|-|TRBV30
CAWSDGQYNEQFF
TGTGCCTGGAGCGACGGACAGTACAATGAGCAGTTCTTC
>-|TRBJ2-1|-|TRBV5-1
CASSSGLSSYNEQFF
TGCGCCAGCAGCTCGGGACTCTCCTCCTACAATGAGCAGTTCTTC
>TRBD1|TRBJ1-3|-|TRBV6-5
CASSSTGISGNTIYF
TGTGCCAGCAGTTCGACAGGGATCTCTGGAAACACCATATATTTT
>-|TRBJ1-1|-|TRBV18
CASSPSTGMNTEAFF
TGTGCCAGCTCACCATCCACGGGAATGAACACTGAAGCTTTCTTT
>-|TRBJ1-2|once|TRBV28
CASSLNSGVNGYTF
TGTGCCAGCAGTTTAAATTCAGGGGTGAACGGCTACACCTTC
>-|TRBJ1-2|-|TRBV6-2/TRBV6-3
CASSYGAGEYGYTF
TGTGCCAGCAGTTACGGGGCAGGGGAATATGGCTACACCTTC
>TRBD2|TRBJ2-3|-|TRBV28
CASSPPASGRIDTQYF
TGTGCCAGCAGTCCCCCGGCTAGCGGGAGAATAGATACGCAGTATTTT
>-|TRBJ2-7|-|TRBV9
CASSVGWGDYEQYF
TGTGCCAGCAGCGTAGGTTGGGGGGACTACGAGCAGTACTTC
>TRBD1|TRBJ1-2|-|TRBV9
CASSPRGQDGYTF
TGTGCCAGCAGCCCCCGGGGACAGGATGGCTACACCTTC
>-|TRBJ1-2|-|TRBV5-1
CASSDPVNPYGYTF
TGCGCCAGCAGCGATCCAGTGAATCCCTATGGCTACACCTTC
>-|TRBJ1-1|few|TRBV7-3
CASSLAGQGTEAFF
TGTGCCAGCAGCTTAGCGGGGCAGGGAACTGAAGCTTTCTTT
>TRBD1|TRBJ1-2|-|TRBV27
CASSFGTGVGGYTF
TGTGCCAGCAGTTTTGGGACAGGGGTGGGTGGCTACACCTTC
>-|TRBJ1-4|-|TRBV18
CASSLPTQGYEKLFF
TGTGCCAGCTCACTCCCGACACAGGGATACGAAAAACTGTTTTTT
>-|TRBJ2-1|-|TRBV10-2
CASSEIWSSYNEQFF
TGCGCCAGCAGTGAGATATGGAGCTCCTACAATGAGCAGTTCTTC
>-|TRBJ1-1|few|TRBV2
CASSLFTDEAFF
TGTGCCAGCAGCCTTTTTACAGATGAAGCTTTCTTT
>TRBD1|TRBJ1-5|-|TRBV2
CASSDRGGRRQPQHF
TGTGCCAGCAGTGATAGAGGGGGCCGGCGACAGCCCCAGCATTTT
>TRBD2|TRBJ2-4|-|TRBV3-1/TRBV3-2
CASSQDRSGGGIQYF
TGTGCCAGCAGCCAAGATCGAAGCGGGGGAGGCATTCAGTACTTC
>TRBD1|TRBJ1-1|-|TRBV7-2
CASSYQPPGQDLRNTEAFF
TGTGCCAGCAGCTACCAACCCCCGGGACAGGATTTGAGGAACACTGAAGCTTTCTTT
>-|TRBJ1-1|-|TRBV12-3/TRBV12-4
CASSLVGPEAFF
TGTGCCAGCAGTTTAGTTGGCCCTGAAGCTTTCTTT
>TRBD2|TRBJ2-2|few|TRBV6-1
CASSEGAGWNTGELFF
TGTGCCAGCAGTGAAGGAGCGGGGTGGAATACCGGGGAGCTGTTTTTT
>-|TRBJ2-2|-|TRBV12-3/TRBV12-4
CASRPRPVGELFF
TGTGCCAGCAGGCCTAGACCCGTCGGGGAGCTGTTTTTT
>-|TRBJ2-7|-|TRBV13
CASSFPGGANYEQYF
TGTGCCAGCAGCTTTCCTGGGGGGGCCAATTACGAGCAGTACTTC
>-|TRBJ1-5|-|TRBV5-1
CASSLEGAYQPQHF
TGCGCCAGCAGCTTGGAAGGGGCGTATCAGCCCCAGCATTTT
>-|TRBJ2-3|-|TRBV7-3
CASSSGGDTDTQYF
TGTGCCAGCAGCTCGGGGGGCGACACAGATACGCAGTATTTT
>TRBD1|TRBJ1-5|-|TRBV6-1
CASSEFQGAINQPQHF
TGTGCCAGCAGTGAATTTCAGGGGGCCATTAATCAGCCCCAGCATTTT
>TRBD1|TRBJ1-2|-|TRBV27
CASSYQTGGSYGYTF
TGTGCCAGCAGTTACCAGACAGGGGGAAGCTATGGCTACACCTTC